A selection of T cell receptor beta chains follows, all from one sample in a study of vaccination and CD4 T cells after COVID-19. Antigens of these TCRs are unknown. TCRdb re-called the PCR reads with MiXCR, one entry per CDR3 protein. The profile shows under 4,500 distinct CDR3 sequences, 20% to 25% of them singletons. The sequenced sample was CD4+ T cells from blood, cultured in vitro. The origin of the receptors is a human donor who had recovered from COVID-19. Each CDR3 is given with its conserved first and last residue. Each record gives: clone size, J gene, CDR3 length, D gene, V gene, CDR3 DNA, CDR3 protein. A D gene is named only where the DNA matches it firmly. Clone size appears in some rows only: once, few, many, or a class for an expanded clone.

abundance: few; j_gene: TRBJ1-1; len: 12; d_gene: NA; v_gene: TRBV12-3/TRBV12-4; CDR3nt: TGTGCCAGCAGTTCCCGTTACACTGAAGCTTTCTTT; CDR3aa: CASSSRYTEAFF
abundance: NA; j_gene: TRBJ2-3; len: 14; d_gene: TRBD2; v_gene: TRBV20-1; CDR3nt: TGCAGTGCTAGACGGGGACTAGCTACAGATACGCAGTATTTT; CDR3aa: CSARRGLATDTQYF
abundance: few; j_gene: TRBJ1-6; len: 13; d_gene: NA; v_gene: TRBV5-1; CDR3nt: TGCGCCAGCAGCTCTACAGGGAATTCACCCCTCCACTTT; CDR3aa: CASSSTGNSPLHF
abundance: few; j_gene: TRBJ1-2; len: 16; d_gene: NA; v_gene: TRBV20-1; CDR3nt: TGCAGTGCCCCCGGTGGGGGGGTGCTGGCTAACTATGGCTACACCTTC; CDR3aa: CSAPGGGVLANYGYTF
abundance: NA; j_gene: TRBJ1-2; len: 15; d_gene: NA; v_gene: TRBV19; CDR3nt: TGTGCCAGTAGCCCAGCGGCAAGATCTAACTATGGCTACACCTTC; CDR3aa: CASSPAARSNYGYTF
abundance: few; j_gene: TRBJ1-1; len: 15; d_gene: NA; v_gene: TRBV30; CDR3nt: TGTGCCTGGAGTCCACAGCAGGGTCCGAACACTGAAGCTTTCTTT; CDR3aa: CAWSPQQGPNTEAFF
abundance: medium-sized; j_gene: TRBJ2-2; len: 15; d_gene: NA; v_gene: TRBV7-9; CDR3nt: TGTGCCAGCAGCTTAGGGCAGGGGCACACCGGGGAGCTGTTTTTT; CDR3aa: CASSLGQGHTGELFF
abundance: medium-sized; j_gene: TRBJ1-6; len: 14; d_gene: NA; v_gene: TRBV7-3; CDR3nt: TGTGCCAGCAGCCGGGACGGCGGGAATTCACCCCTCCACTTT; CDR3aa: CASSRDGGNSPLHF
abundance: NA; j_gene: TRBJ2-1; len: 17; d_gene: TRBD2; v_gene: TRBV15; CDR3nt: TGTGCCACCAGCAGAGATCGTAGCGGGGTCGGTGACAATGAGCAGTTCTTC; CDR3aa: CATSRDRSGVGDNEQFF
abundance: few; j_gene: TRBJ2-7; len: 14; d_gene: TRBD2; v_gene: TRBV3-1; CDR3nt: TGTGCCAGCAGCCCAGCGGGGGGCGGCTACGAGCAGTACTTC; CDR3aa: CASSPAGGGYEQYF
abundance: NA; j_gene: TRBJ2-5; len: 15; d_gene: TRBD1; v_gene: TRBV20-1; CDR3nt: TGCAGTGTCCCGACAGGGGGCAACTACCAAGAGACCCAGTACTTC; CDR3aa: CSVPTGGNYQETQYF
abundance: NA; j_gene: TRBJ2-3; len: 15; d_gene: NA; v_gene: TRBV12-3/TRBV12-4; CDR3nt: TGTGCCAGCAGTTTAGCGCGTACTCTCACAGATACGCAGTATTTT; CDR3aa: CASSLARTLTDTQYF
abundance: NA; j_gene: TRBJ2-5; len: 16; d_gene: NA; v_gene: TRBV7-9; CDR3nt: TGTGCCAGCAGCTTAGCGGCCGGAGGAACGTCTGAGACCCAGTACTTC; CDR3aa: CASSLAAGGTSETQYF